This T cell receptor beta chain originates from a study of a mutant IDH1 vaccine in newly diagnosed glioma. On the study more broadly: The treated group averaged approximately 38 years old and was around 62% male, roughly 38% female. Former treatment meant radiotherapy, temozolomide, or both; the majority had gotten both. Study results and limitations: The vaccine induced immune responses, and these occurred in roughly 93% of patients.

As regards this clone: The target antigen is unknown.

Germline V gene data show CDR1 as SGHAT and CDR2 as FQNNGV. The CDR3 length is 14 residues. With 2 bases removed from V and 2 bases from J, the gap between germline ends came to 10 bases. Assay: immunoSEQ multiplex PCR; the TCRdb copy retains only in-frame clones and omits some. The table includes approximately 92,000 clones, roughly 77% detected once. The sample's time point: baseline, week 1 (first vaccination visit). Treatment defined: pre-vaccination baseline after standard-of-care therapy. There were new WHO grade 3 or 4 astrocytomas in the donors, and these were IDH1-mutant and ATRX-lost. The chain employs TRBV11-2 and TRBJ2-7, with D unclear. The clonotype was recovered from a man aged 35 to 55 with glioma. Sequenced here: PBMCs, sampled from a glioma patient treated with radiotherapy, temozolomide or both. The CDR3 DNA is TGTGCCAGCAGCTTACTGAGACTTACCTACGAGCAGTACTTC. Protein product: CASSLLRLTYEQYF.